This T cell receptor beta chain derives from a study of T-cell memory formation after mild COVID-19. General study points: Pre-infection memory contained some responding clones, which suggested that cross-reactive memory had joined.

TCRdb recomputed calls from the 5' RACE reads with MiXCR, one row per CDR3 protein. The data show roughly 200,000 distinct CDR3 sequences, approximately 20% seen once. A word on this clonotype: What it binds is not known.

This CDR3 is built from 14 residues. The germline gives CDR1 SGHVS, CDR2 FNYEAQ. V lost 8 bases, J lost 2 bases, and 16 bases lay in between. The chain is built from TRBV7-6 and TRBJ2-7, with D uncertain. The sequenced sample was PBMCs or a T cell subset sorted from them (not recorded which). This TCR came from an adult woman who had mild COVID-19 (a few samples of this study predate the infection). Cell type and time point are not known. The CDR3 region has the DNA TGTGCCAGCGCACCGAAACCAGGAGCCTACGAGCAGTACTTC. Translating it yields CASAPKPGAYEQYF. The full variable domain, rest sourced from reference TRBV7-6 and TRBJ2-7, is GAGVSQSPRYKVTKRGQDVALRCDPISGHVSLYWYRQALGQGPEFLTYFNYEAQQDKSGLPNDRFSAERPEGSISTLTIQRTEQRDSAMYRCASAPKPGAYEQYFGPGTRLTVT.